This is a list of T cell receptor beta chains from one sample in a study of cytomegalovirus exposure and HLA in healthy donors. Assay used: immunoSEQ multiplex PCR; TCRdb lists only in-frame clones, some missing. Among some 130,000 clones listed, 80% to 85% were seen once. Material for sequencing was PBMCs. These receptors originate from a human donor in good health. Both conserved end residues are part of each CDR3. The D gene is left open where the match is weak. Clone size, where shown, is once, few, many, or a class for clones that have expanded.

D,V,size,J,DNA,CDR3
NA,TRBV9,once,TRBJ2-5,TGTGCCAGCAGCATAGGAGTCGGGGAGACCCAGTACTTC,CASSIGVGETQYF
NA,TRBV4-2,once,TRBJ2-1,TGTGCCAGCAGCCAAGATAGGAGGTCCGACAATGAGCAGTTCTTC,CASSQDRRSDNEQFF
NA,TRBV9,NA,TRBJ1-2,TGTGCCAGCAGCGTAGCTGCAGGTTACGGTGTCGATGGCTACACCTTC,CASSVAAGYGVDGYTF
TRBD1,TRBV11-2,NA,TRBJ1-1,TGTGCCAGCAGCTCACGGACAGGGGGCGTAGTAGGGGACACTGAAGCTTTCTTT,CASSSRTGGVVGDTEAFF
NA,TRBV7-6,NA,TRBJ1-1,TGTGCCAGCAGCTTCGGGGGAGAGGACACTGAAGCTTTCTTT,CASSFGGEDTEAFF
NA,TRBV6-5,few,TRBJ1-2,TGTGCCAGCAGGGGACACCAGCACAACTATGGCTACACCTTC,CASRGHQHNYGYTF
NA,TRBV10-1,few,TRBJ1-3,TGCGCCAGCAGCCAGACAGACTCTGGAAACACCATATATTTT,CASSQTDSGNTIYF
TRBD1,TRBV7-9,NA,TRBJ2-7,TGTGCCAGCAAAGGGTTCGGGACAGACTCCTACGAGCAGTACTTC,CASKGFGTDSYEQYF
NA,TRBV7-8,NA,TRBJ1-1,TGTGCCAGCAGCTTAGAGTTTATCGGGGCTGAAGCTTTCTTT,CASSLEFIGAEAFF
NA,TRBV2,few,TRBJ2-6,TGTGCCAGCAGGGGGACTGGGGTCTGGGCCAACGTCCTGACTTTC,CASRGTGVWANVLTF
NA,TRBV6-1,NA,TRBJ2-3,TGTGCCAGCAGTGAAGGCCTAGTCAAACATACGCAGTATTTT,CASSEGLVKHTQYF
NA,TRBV7-6,NA,TRBJ2-5,TGTGCCAGCAGCCGGGAGCCGGGACGCCAAGAGACCCAGTACTTC,CASSREPGRQETQYF
NA,TRBV25-1,NA,TRBJ2-5,TGTGCCAGCAGTGAATCGGCAGGGGGGGAGACCCAGTACTTC,CASSESAGGETQYF
TRBD1,TRBV10-3,NA,TRBJ2-1,TGTGCCATCAGTGAGGACAGGGGTGCGTACAATGAGCAGTTCTTC,CAISEDRGAYNEQFF
NA,TRBV5-5,NA,TRBJ1-1,TGTGCCAGCAGTATCGGGGGTTTGAACACTGAAGCTTTCTTT,CASSIGGLNTEAFF
NA,TRBV5-8,NA,TRBJ1-6,TGTGCCAGCAGCTCAGGGACACGGAGCTCCTATAATTCACCCCTCCACTTT,CASSSGTRSSYNSPLHF
NA,TRBV7-9,NA,TRBJ1-1,TGTGCCAGCAGCTCTGGGACACCGAACACTGAAGCTTTCTTT,CASSSGTPNTEAFF
TRBD1,TRBV7-8,NA,TRBJ2-7,TGTGCCAGCAGTACCGGGACAGGACACTACGAGCAGTACTTC,CASSTGTGHYEQYF
NA,TRBV4-1,NA,TRBJ1-4,TGTGCCAGCAGCCAAGATTTCGGCGACGGAGATGAAAAACTGTTTTTT,CASSQDFGDGDEKLFF
TRBD1,TRBV6-5,few,TRBJ1-4,TGTGCCAGCAGTCAAAGGACAGGGCCGGTGGTACTGTTTTTT,CASSQRTGPVVLFF
NA,TRBV9,NA,TRBJ1-1,TGTGCCAGCAGCTCGGGGAATTTGAACACTGAAGCTTTCTTT,CASSSGNLNTEAFF
NA,TRBV7-9,once,TRBJ2-7,TGTGCCAGCAGCTTACAGGGGGGCTACGAGCAGTACTTC,CASSLQGGYEQYF
TRBD2,TRBV4-1,NA,TRBJ2-2,TGCGCCAGCAGCCAAGGACTAGCGGGGGCCAACACCGGGGAGCTGTTTTTT,CASSQGLAGANTGELFF
TRBD1,TRBV10-3,NA,TRBJ1-1,TGTGCCATCAGTGAGACCCGGGACAGGGGGCCGTACACTGAAGCTTTCTTT,CAISETRDRGPYTEAFF
NA,TRBV5-4,few,TRBJ2-7,TGTGCCAGCAGCTCTCAGGGTAGCTCCTACGAGCAGTACTTC,CASSSQGSSYEQYF
NA,TRBV6-1,NA,TRBJ2-7,TGTGCCACCCTCAGGGGTCTAGGGGGATACGAGCAGTACTTC,CATLRGLGGYEQYF
NA,TRBV11-2,NA,TRBJ2-1,TGTGCCAGCAGCTCCTTAGGGGGGGGGTACAATGAGCAGTTCTTC,CASSSLGGGYNEQFF
NA,TRBV5-1,NA,TRBJ2-3,TGCGCCAGCAGCTTGCAACCGCTAGATACAGATACGCAGTATTTT,CASSLQPLDTDTQYF
NA,TRBV5-4,NA,TRBJ1-6,TGTGCCAGCAGCTTGGCGGGGGTGGGTTCTCCCCTCCACTTT,CASSLAGVGSPLHF
NA,TRBV5-6,NA,TRBJ2-7,TGTGCCAGCAGCTCAGGAAGCCTCCTCAGCTCCTACGAGCAGTACTTC,CASSSGSLLSSYEQYF
NA,TRBV7-8,NA,TRBJ2-1,TGTGCCAGCAGAGGGGGAAATGAGCAGTTCTTC,CASRGGNEQFF
TRBD2,TRBV5-6,NA,TRBJ2-2,TGTGCCAGCAGCTACCTGGGACTAGCGGGGGACACCGGGGAGCTGTTTTTT,CASSYLGLAGDTGELFF
TRBD1,TRBV28,NA,TRBJ1-5,TGTGCCAGCAGTTTTGGAACTAGGGGGCTCGGGTATCAGCCCCAGCATTTT,CASSFGTRGLGYQPQHF
NA,TRBV7-9,NA,TRBJ1-1,TGTGCCAGCAGCGCAACACAAGTCATCGTAGAGGGAGTGAACACTGAAGCTTTCTTT,CASSATQVIVEGVNTEAFF
TRBD1,TRBV19,NA,TRBJ1-1,TGTGCCAGTACCACGACAGGGGGGAGGAACACTGAAGCTTTCTTT,CASTTTGGRNTEAFF
TRBD1,TRBV29-1,NA,TRBJ2-2,TGCAGCGCCAGACAGGGATTAACCGGGGAGCTGTTTTTT,CSARQGLTGELFF
NA,TRBV9,NA,TRBJ2-3,TGTGCCAGCAGCGTAGGAGTTAGCCGTAGCACAGATACGCAGTATTTT,CASSVGVSRSTDTQYF
NA,TRBV4-1,NA,TRBJ1-4,TGCGCCAGCAGCCAAATTGCGGGGGCGAATCGCGATTATACAACTAATGAAAAACTGTTTTTT,CASSQIAGANRDYTTNEKLFF
TRBD2,TRBV5-8,NA,TRBJ2-3,TGTGCCAGCAGCCGGGGGGCTAGCGGGGTCACAGATACGCAGTATTTT,CASSRGASGVTDTQYF
NA,TRBV27,NA,TRBJ2-1,TGTGCCAGCAGTTTCAGGGGCGGGTACAATGAGCAGTTCTTC,CASSFRGGYNEQFF
NA,TRBV19,NA,TRBJ2-2,TGTGCCAGTAGTCCCACCGCAGGGTCGATGGGGGAGCTGTTTTTT,CASSPTAGSMGELFF
TRBD2,TRBV7-9,NA,TRBJ2-5,TGTGCCAGCAGCTTTCAACGGCGGGGGGGCGTATGGGACCAAGAGACCCAGTACTTC,CASSFQRRGGVWDQETQYF
NA,TRBV15,NA,TRBJ1-5,TGTGCCACCAGCAGAGAGTGGGCGGGGAATCAGCCCCAGCATTTT,CATSREWAGNQPQHF
NA,TRBV12-5,NA,TRBJ1-3,TGTGCTAGTGGCTCACGGGTGACCCTCGCGGACACCATATATTTT,CASGSRVTLADTIYF
TRBD2,TRBV11-2,NA,TRBJ2-7,TGTGCCAGCAGCTTAGTCCGGCTAGCGGGTCCCTACGAGCAGTACTTC,CASSLVRLAGPYEQYF
TRBD1,TRBV4-1,NA,TRBJ1-5,TGCGCCAGCAGCCGCCTCGGACAGGGCAATCAGCCCCAGCATTTT,CASSRLGQGNQPQHF
TRBD2,TRBV7-7,few,TRBJ2-1,TGTGCCAGCAGCTCCCTAGCGGGGGGCCAAAATGAGCAGTTCTTC,CASSSLAGGQNEQFF
TRBD1,TRBV25-1,NA,TRBJ1-6,TGTGCCAGCAGTCTGAACGCACAGGGGCTGGATTCACCCCTCCACTTT,CASSLNAQGLDSPLHF
NA,TRBV15,NA,TRBJ1-2,TGTGCCACCAGCAGGAGGCAGTATAGCGGACCCACTAACTATGGCTACACCTTC,CATSRRQYSGPTNYGYTF
TRBD2,TRBV5-4,few,TRBJ2-1,TGTGCCAGCAGCTTGGGGCTAGCGGGGGGAAATGAGCAGTTCTTC,CASSLGLAGGNEQFF
NA,TRBV2,NA,TRBJ1-2,TGTGCCAGCAGTGAAGAGCCGACAGCCTATGGCTACACCTTC,CASSEEPTAYGYTF
NA,TRBV10-3,NA,TRBJ1-5,TGTGCCTCCATCTACCAGGGTTTCGGGCAGCCCCAGCATTTT,CASIYQGFGQPQHF
NA,TRBV19,few,TRBJ2-2,TGTGCCAGTAGTGCCTCGACAGGATTCTACGGGGAGCTGTTTTTT,CASSASTGFYGELFF
NA,TRBV4-1,NA,TRBJ1-1,TGCGCCAGCAGCCAAGTGGGGGGTAGCACTGAAGCTTTCTTT,CASSQVGGSTEAFF
NA,TRBV6-5,NA,TRBJ1-2,TGTGCCAGCAGCCCCCCAGGGGATGGCTACACCTTC,CASSPPGDGYTF
TRBD2,TRBV7-9,NA,TRBJ2-3,TGTGCCAGCAGCTCTCTAGCGGGGAGCACAGATACGCAGTATTTT,CASSSLAGSTDTQYF
NA,TRBV5-4,NA,TRBJ1-1,TGTGCCAGCAGCCGGGACACGAACACTGAAGCTTTCTTT,CASSRDTNTEAFF
NA,TRBV6-6,NA,TRBJ1-1,TGTGCCAGCAGTTACCCTCCACTGATCAAGAACACTGAAGCTTTCTTT,CASSYPPLIKNTEAFF
NA,TRBV28,NA,TRBJ1-6,TGTGCCAGCAGGGACACAGGGTTGGGTTCACCCCTCCACTTT,CASRDTGLGSPLHF
NA,TRBV29-1,NA,TRBJ2-3,TGCAGCGTTGTTCGCAGGCAGGATACGCAGTATTTT,CSVVRRQDTQYF